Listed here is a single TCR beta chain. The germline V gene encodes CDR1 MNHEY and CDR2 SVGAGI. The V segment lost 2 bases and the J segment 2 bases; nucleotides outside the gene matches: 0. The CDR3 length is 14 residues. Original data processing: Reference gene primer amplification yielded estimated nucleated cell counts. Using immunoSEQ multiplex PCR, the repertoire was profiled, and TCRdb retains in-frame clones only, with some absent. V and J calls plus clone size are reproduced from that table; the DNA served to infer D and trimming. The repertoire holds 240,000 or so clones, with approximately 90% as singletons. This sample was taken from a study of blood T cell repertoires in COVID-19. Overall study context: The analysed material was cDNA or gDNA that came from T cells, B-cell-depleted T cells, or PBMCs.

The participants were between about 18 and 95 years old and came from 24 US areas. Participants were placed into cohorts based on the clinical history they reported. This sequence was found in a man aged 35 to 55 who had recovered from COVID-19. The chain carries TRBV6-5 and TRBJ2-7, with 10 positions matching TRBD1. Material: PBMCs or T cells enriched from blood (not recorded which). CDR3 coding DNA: TGTGCCAGCAGTTACGGGACAGGGGCCTACGAGCAGTACTTC. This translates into CASSYGTGAYEQYF.